The clone carrying this T cell receptor (beta chain) was observed a few times. This sample was included in a study of T cells after yellow fever vaccination. Per the germline V gene, CDR1 is SGHAT and CDR2 is FQNNGV. The CDR3 has 13 residues. Trimming took off 1 base at V and 4 bases at J, with 8 bases between the two ends. TCRdb processed the 5' RACE reads anew with MiXCR; each CDR3 protein has one entry. The sample contains 620,000 or so distinct CDR3 sequences, roughly an eighth of which appear only once. This sequence was found in a man younger than 40 who received the YFV17D yellow fever vaccine. This specimen consisted of PBMCs, obtained on the day of the yellow fever booster vaccination. This chain links TRBV11-2 with TRBJ2-7; the D is unclear. Here the CDR3 reads CASSLGMGYEQYF. For the CDR3, the DNA is TGTGCCAGCAGCTTAGGTATGGGGTACGAGCAGTACTTC.